A single sample is the source of the 14 T cell receptor beta chains below, sequenced in a study of shared clonotypes between healthy human individuals. As defined, naive CD8 cells were CD45RO-negative and positively selected for CCR7, with terminally differentiated effector memory CD45RA+ cells excluded. The data were produced by immunoSEQ multiplex PCR, yet TCRdb's version contains in-frame clones alone and is incomplete. The sample shows around 2,000,000 clones, about 92% of them seen only once. Source material: naive CD8+ T cells from PBMCs. All receptors come from a man in his late teens or twenties in good health. Some clones in this sample may be carry-over from other donors' samples.

This chain links TRBV11-2 with TRBJ2-7; 9 nucleotides agree with TRBD1. Germline V gene data show CDR1 as SGHAT and CDR2 as FQNNGV. J gave up 3 bases and V 2 bases, and 11 bases lay outside the gene matches. The CDR3 runs 17 residues. This CDR3 is CASSLSKGQGNFYEQYF. For the CDR3, the DNA is TGTGCCAGCAGCTTAAGTAAAGGACAGGGGAATTTCTACGAGCAGTACTTC.

The V gene is TRBV19, the J gene TRBJ2-2; 9 bases are a match to TRBD2. The CDR3 is 16 amino acids. The ends lost 8 bases at V and 1 base at J; junction bases unmatched: 8. Germline V CDR1 and CDR2: LNHDA, SQIVND (reference sequence). CDR3 in amino acids: CASLPGTSWNTGELFF. The CDR3 DNA sequence: TGTGCCAGTCTACCCGGGACTAGCTGGAACACCGGGGAGCTGTTTTTT.

The chain combines TRBV4-1 with TRBJ1-1; 7 bases are shared with TRBD1. The CDR3 has 14 amino acids. From germline, CDR1 is MGHRA and CDR2 YSYEKL. V trimming: 0 bases; J trimming: 11 bases; junction bases outside the gene matches: 9. The CDR3 sequence: CASSQERGTVRAFF. The CDR3 DNA follows: TGCGCCAGCAGCCAAGAGAGGGGGACAGTGAGGGCTTTCTTT.

The chain employs TRBV16 and TRBJ1-1; no clear D. Germline CDR1 KGHSY, CDR2 FQNENV. V was trimmed by 2 bases and J by 6 bases, leaving 16 bases between them. This CDR3 is 15 amino acids long. The CDR3 DNA reads TGTGCCAGCAGCCAAAATTCAGGCAGGACGGCTGAAGCTTTCTTT. This sequence encodes CASSQNSGRTAEAFF.

This clone occurred once. The chain uses TRBV7-9 and TRBJ2-2; possible D gene TRBD2, 6 bases. V gave up 1 base and J gave up 4 bases, with 19 bases separating them. This CDR3 has 18 amino acids. Germline values: CDR1 SEHNR, CDR2 FQNEAQ (reference sequence). The chain's CDR3 is CASSLGRGNPIFTGELFF. CDR3 sequence (DNA): TGTGCCAGCAGCTTAGGTCGGGGGAACCCTATTTTCACCGGGGAGCTGTTTTTT.

This chain links TRBV11-2 with TRBJ2-5, with 8 bases lining up with TRBD2. Trimming cost V 5 bases and J 0 bases; bases outside gene matches: 14. This CDR3 region has 18 residues. Germline V gene sequence: CDR1 SGHAT, CDR2 FQNNGV. This CDR3 is CASSLSVQVAGHQETQYF. CDR3 nucleotide sequence: TGTGCCAGCAGCCTTAGTGTCCAGGTAGCGGGACACCAAGAGACCCAGTACTTC.

The chain carries TRBV5-6 and TRBJ1-3; 7 bases are a match to TRBD1. Trimming took 2 bases from V and 8 from J; bases not matched to a gene: 7. This CDR3 is built from 14 residues. The germline V gene has CDR1 SGHDT and CDR2 YYEEEE. CDR3 sequence reads: CASSFLRDSDTIYF. The CDR3 DNA reads as TGTGCCAGCAGCTTTCTCCGGGACAGCGACACCATATATTTT.

The chain recombines TRBV18 with TRBJ1-5; unclear D gene. This CDR3 contains 14 residues. Germline assignment: CDR1 KGHSH and CDR2 LQKENI. Trimming stripped 1 base from V and 7 bases from J, with 11 bases between. CDR3 protein: CASSPLGRTQPQHF. In nucleotides, the CDR3 is TGTGCCAGCTCACCACTTGGGAGGACCCAGCCCCAGCATTTT.

This chain uses TRBV29-1 with TRBJ2-1; D is ambiguous. This CDR3 spans 13 amino acids. Per germline, CDR1 SQVTM and CDR2 ANQGSEA. Trimming took 3 bases from V and 1 from J, leaving 7 bases between them. Written as DNA, the CDR3 is TGCAGCGTTGACTTCCCGTCCTACAATGAGCAGTTCTTC. The encoded protein is CSVDFPSYNEQFF.

The genes are TRBV6-6 and TRBJ1-2, with TRBD1 as a possible D gene (6 bases). The CDR3 loop spans 14 amino acids. CDR1 MNHNY and CDR2 SVGAGI come from the germline V gene (reference sequence). Deletions cut 2 bases from V and 2 bases from J, with 9 bases between. The CDR3 here is CASSYDRSNYGYTF. CDR3 nucleotides: TGTGCCAGCAGTTACGACAGGTCCAACTATGGCTACACCTTC.

This clone was seen once. The rearrangement joins TRBV7-9 to TRBJ2-3; 10 bases fit TRBD2. Germline loops: CDR1 SEHNR, CDR2 FQNEAQ (reference sequence). The J segment lost 6 bases and the V segment lost 5 bases, leaving 8 bases of the junction unmatched. This CDR3 is 15 amino acids long. The CDR3 is CASSISGGIEDTQYF. CDR3 coding DNA: TGTGCCAGCAGCATTAGCGGGGGGATTGAGGATACGCAGTATTTT.

The chain couples TRBV27 to TRBJ1-4; D gene uncertain. The CDR3 spans 16 residues. The V end lost 2 bases, the J end lost 3 bases, and 13 bases lay between the germline ends. CDR1 and CDR2 from the germline V gene are MNHEY and SMNVEV (reference sequence). The CDR3 spells CASSLRDGGPNEKLFF. The CDR3 nucleotides read TGTGCCAGCAGTTTAAGGGATGGTGGGCCTAATGAAAAACTGTTTTTT.

The chain employs TRBV28 and TRBJ1-5; 10 positions agree with TRBD1. The germline CDR1 and CDR2 sequences are MDHEN and SYDVKM. The CDR3 length is 15 residues. The ends lost 7 bases at V and 2 bases at J; junction bases unmatched: 5. The DNA for the CDR3 is TGTGCCAGCACTTTCGGGACAGGGGGCAATCAGCCCCAGCATTTT. Encoded protein: CASTFGTGGNQPQHF.

This chain links TRBV27 with TRBJ2-7, with D tentatively TRBD2 (6 bases). The CDR3 is 16 residues long. Between the trimmed V and J ends, which lost 0 bases and 5 bases, there was a span of 17 bases. Per the germline V gene, CDR1 is MNHEY and CDR2 is SMNVEV (reference sequence). The CDR3 loop reads CASSLSPGTSRDEQYF. The CDR3 nucleotides read TGTGCCAGCAGTTTATCACCGGGGACTTCTAGGGACGAGCAGTACTTC.